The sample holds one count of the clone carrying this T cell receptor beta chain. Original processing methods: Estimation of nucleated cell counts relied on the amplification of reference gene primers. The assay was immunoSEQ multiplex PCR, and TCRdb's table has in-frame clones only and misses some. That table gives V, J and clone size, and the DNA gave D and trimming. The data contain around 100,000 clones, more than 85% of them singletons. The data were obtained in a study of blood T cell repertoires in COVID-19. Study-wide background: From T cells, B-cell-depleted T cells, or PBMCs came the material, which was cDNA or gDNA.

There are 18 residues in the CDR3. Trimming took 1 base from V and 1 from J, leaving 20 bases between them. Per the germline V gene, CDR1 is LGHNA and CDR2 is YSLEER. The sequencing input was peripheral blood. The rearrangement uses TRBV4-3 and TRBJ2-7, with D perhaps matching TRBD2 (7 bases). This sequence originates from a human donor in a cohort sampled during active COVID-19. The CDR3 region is CASSQAGPGGLGSYEQYF. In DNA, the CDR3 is TGCGCCAGCAGCCAAGCCGGTCCCGGGGGGCTAGGGTCCTACGAGCAGTACTTC.